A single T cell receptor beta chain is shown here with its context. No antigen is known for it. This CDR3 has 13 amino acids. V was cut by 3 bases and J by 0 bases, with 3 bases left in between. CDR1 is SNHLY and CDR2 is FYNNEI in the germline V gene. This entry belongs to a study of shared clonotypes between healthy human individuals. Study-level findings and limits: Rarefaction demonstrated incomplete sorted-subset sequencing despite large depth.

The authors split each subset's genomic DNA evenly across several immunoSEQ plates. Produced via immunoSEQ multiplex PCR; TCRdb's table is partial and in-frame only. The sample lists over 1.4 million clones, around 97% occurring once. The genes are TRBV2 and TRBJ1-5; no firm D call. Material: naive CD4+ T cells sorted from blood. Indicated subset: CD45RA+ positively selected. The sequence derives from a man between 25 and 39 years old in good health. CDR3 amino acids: CASSDYSNQPQHF. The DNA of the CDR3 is TGTGCCAGCAGTGACTATAGCAATCAGCCCCAGCATTTT.